These T cell receptor beta chains were read from a single sample in a study of blood T cell repertoires in COVID-19. Sequencing used immunoSEQ multiplex PCR; TCRdb keeps in-frame clones, though not all of them. The sample contains fewer than 200,000 clones, 70% to 90% of which appear only once. Sample: peripheral blood. The source of these receptors is a woman aged 80 or older with COVID-19, enrolled during active disease. Each CDR3 is given with its conserved first and last residue. D genes are given only for firm matches. The size entry is marked missing in some rows and otherwise reads once, few, many or a size class.

DNA,CDR3,V,size,J,D
TGTGCCAGTAGTATATCCCAGGGGACGAATGGCTACACCTTC,CASSISQGTNGYTF,TRBV19,-,TRBJ1-2,-
TGTGCCAGCAGCCTGCGGACTAGCGGGAGCGTGGGGGAGCTGTTTTTT,CASSLRTSGSVGELFF,TRBV9,-,TRBJ2-2,TRBD2
TGTGCCAGCACTCCAGGGGGCCGGAGCAATCAGCCCCAGCATTTT,CASTPGGRSNQPQHF,TRBV28,-,TRBJ1-5,TRBD1
TGTGCCAGCAGTGCGGACAGGGAGGGAGAGACCCAGTACTTC,CASSADREGETQYF,TRBV2,-,TRBJ2-5,-
TGCAGCGTTGAGGGGACAGGAGACCCCGGCTACACCTTC,CSVEGTGDPGYTF,TRBV29-1,-,TRBJ1-2,TRBD1
TGTGCCAGCAGCTTGGGACAGGGGAATTCACCCCTCCACTTT,CASSLGQGNSPLHF,TRBV13,-,TRBJ1-6,TRBD1
TGTGCCAGCACCGAACCCCTTAGTGACAGGCTCCCGCGGGCTTTCTTT,CASTEPLSDRLPRAFF,TRBV7-9,-,TRBJ1-1,-
TGTGCCAGCAGTTCTCTAGCGGGAGTCACCGGGGAGCTGTTTTTT,CASSSLAGVTGELFF,TRBV6-5,-,TRBJ2-2,TRBD2
TGTGCCAGCAGGGGCGACGGGACAGGGGCCTATGGCTACACCTTC,CASRGDGTGAYGYTF,TRBV2,-,TRBJ1-2,TRBD1
TGTGCCAGCAGCTTACAGGGGGCACACACCGGGGAGCTGTTTTTT,CASSLQGAHTGELFF,TRBV11-1,-,TRBJ2-2,TRBD1
TGCAGTGCTAGTGTCCCAGGGGGCCCAGATACGCAGTATTTT,CSASVPGGPDTQYF,TRBV20-1,once,TRBJ2-3,TRBD1
TGTGCCAGCAGCTTGGCCACCTCTAGCTCCTACAATGAGCAGTTCTTC,CASSLATSSSYNEQFF,TRBV5-5,once,TRBJ2-1,-
TGTGCCAGCCGGGGACAGGCTAATTCACCCCTCCACTTT,CASRGQANSPLHF,TRBV12-3/TRBV12-4,-,TRBJ1-6,TRBD1
TGTGCCAGCAGCGTACAGGGGAACTATGGCTACACCTTC,CASSVQGNYGYTF,TRBV9,-,TRBJ1-2,-
TGTGCCAGCAGCTTGGTAAATGAAAAACTGTTTTTT,CASSLVNEKLFF,TRBV5-5,-,TRBJ1-4,-
TGCGCCAGCAGCTTGAGCCAGGGCCCCAATCAGCCCCAGCATTTT,CASSLSQGPNQPQHF,TRBV5-1,-,TRBJ1-5,-
TGTGCCAGCAGTTGGAGGGAGGGGAACACTGAAGCTTTCTTT,CASSWREGNTEAFF,TRBV27,-,TRBJ1-1,-
TGTGCCAGCGCCCGACAGGGGTTGGGCACTGAAGCTTTCTTT,CASARQGLGTEAFF,TRBV5-5,-,TRBJ1-1,TRBD1
TGTGCCAGTAGTTCCCCGGACAGGACCCACTATGGCTACACCTTC,CASSSPDRTHYGYTF,TRBV19,-,TRBJ1-2,TRBD1
TGCGCCAGCATCCAATTTCGACAGGGGGTATCTTATAATTCACCCCTCCACTTT,CASIQFRQGVSYNSPLHF,TRBV5-1,-,TRBJ1-6,TRBD1
TGTGCCAGCAGTTTATCGGTTACGGGAGGGACCTACGAGCAGTACTTC,CASSLSVTGGTYEQYF,TRBV27,-,TRBJ2-7,TRBD2
TGTGCCAGCGCCCCTAGTGGGTATAATTCACCCCTCCACTTT,CASAPSGYNSPLHF,TRBV19,-,TRBJ1-6,-
TGCAGCGTTCGACGGGGTCAAGGGAACACCGGGGAGCTGTTTTTT,CSVRRGQGNTGELFF,TRBV29-1,once,TRBJ2-2,-
TGCAGCGCTGGACAGAATCAGCCCCAGCATTTT,CSAGQNQPQHF,TRBV29-1,-,TRBJ1-5,-
TGTGCCAGCAGTTCGATCGTTCAGGGGGACTATGGCTACACCTTC,CASSSIVQGDYGYTF,TRBV2,-,TRBJ1-2,TRBD1
TGTGCCAGTACGTCTGGGGCCAACGTCCTGACTTTC,CASTSGANVLTF,TRBV19,-,TRBJ2-6,-
TGCGCCAGCAGCTTGCGGACTAGCGGGAGTCAAGATACGCAGTATTTT,CASSLRTSGSQDTQYF,TRBV5-1,-,TRBJ2-3,TRBD2
TGCGCCAGCAGCGGACGGGACTTGACGGGAGGTGAGCAGTTCTTC,CASSGRDLTGGEQFF,TRBV5-1,-,TRBJ2-1,TRBD2
TGCAGCGTTGAAGGAACAGGTGAAAAACTGTTTTTT,CSVEGTGEKLFF,TRBV29-1,-,TRBJ1-4,-
TGTGCCAGCACCCAAAACAGGGTGTTGGACTATGGCTACACCTTC,CASTQNRVLDYGYTF,TRBV6-5,-,TRBJ1-2,-
TGTGCCAGCAGTCCAGGGTTCTACAATGAGCAGTTCTTC,CASSPGFYNEQFF,TRBV6-5,-,TRBJ2-1,-
TGTGCCAGCAGCCCAGGGGAGAACACCATATATTTT,CASSPGENTIYF,TRBV11-2,-,TRBJ1-3,-
TGCGCCAGCAGCTTGGCGGGACTCGGCTCCGGGGCCAACGTCCTGACTTTC,CASSLAGLGSGANVLTF,TRBV5-1,-,TRBJ2-6,-
TGTGCCAGCTCCCTCGGTTTCTACGAGCAGTACTTC,CASSLGFYEQYF,TRBV28,few,TRBJ2-7,-
TGTGCCAGCAGCCAAGAGGGGAGCTCCTACAATGAGCAGTTCTTC,CASSQEGSSYNEQFF,TRBV4-2,once,TRBJ2-1,-
TGTGCCAGCAGCTCTAGGTCTCGGGAGCAGTACTTC,CASSSRSREQYF,TRBV11-2,-,TRBJ2-7,-
TGTGCCAGCAGCTCCCCCCCCGGGGATACGCAGTATTTT,CASSSPPGDTQYF,TRBV11-1,-,TRBJ2-3,-
TGTGCCAGCCGAAGCACCGGGACACCACTCTATGGCTACACCTTC,CASRSTGTPLYGYTF,TRBV2,few,TRBJ1-2,-
TGTGCCAGCAGCTCACGCGCAGGGGCCGGGGAGCTGTTTTTT,CASSSRAGAGELFF,TRBV7-3,-,TRBJ2-2,-
TGTGCCAGCTCGCGGGGGGCTGCCGGGGAGCTGTTTTTT,CASSRGAAGELFF,TRBV6-6,-,TRBJ2-2,TRBD2
TGTGCCAGCAGGAACACGGGGGACAGGGGGTACTCCTACGAGCAGTACTTC,CASRNTGDRGYSYEQYF,TRBV11-2,-,TRBJ2-7,TRBD1
TGTGCCAGTAGTAGGCGGGAGAGCAATCAGCCCCAGCATTTT,CASSRRESNQPQHF,TRBV19,-,TRBJ1-5,-
TGTGCCAGCAGAGGAGGGACAGGGGGACCGGAGAGCTATGGCTACACCTTC,CASRGGTGGPESYGYTF,TRBV7-9,-,TRBJ1-2,TRBD1